The T cell receptor beta chain under discussion was sequenced for a study of blood T cell repertoires in COVID-19. Study summary: The samples span acute and convalescent COVID-19 from the United States, Italy and Spain. Sample material is recorded as cDNA or gDNA derived from T cells, B-cell-depleted T cells, or PBMCs.

Authors' methods: Amplifying reference gene primers gave estimates of nucleated cell counts. The assay was immunoSEQ multiplex PCR, and TCRdb's table has in-frame clones only and misses some. The DNA gave D and trimming, while V, J and clone size come from that table. The sample includes approximately 150,000 clones, just under 90% seen only once; the top ten take over 8.5%. The germline V gene encodes CDR1 KGHSH and CDR2 LQKENI. V shed 2 bases, J shed 1 base, and the junction held 5 bases outside the gene matches. The CDR3 is 17 residues long. What was sequenced was peripheral blood. The receptor comes from a woman aged 45-60 years with active or convalescent COVID-19. The gene calls are TRBV18 and TRBJ2-1, with 10 bases matching TRBD2. CDR3 coding DNA: TGTGCCAGCTCACCAGGGCTAGCGGGAGCATCCTACAATGAGCAGTTCTTC. This codes for CASSPGLAGASYNEQFF. The whole variable domain, remainder taken from reference TRBV18 and TRBJ2-1, is NAGVMQNPRHLVRRRGQEARLRCSPMKGHSHVYWYRQLPEEGLKFMVYLQKENIIDESGMPKERFSAEFPKEGPSILRIQQVVRGDSAAYFCASSPGLAGASYNEQFFGPGTRLTVL.